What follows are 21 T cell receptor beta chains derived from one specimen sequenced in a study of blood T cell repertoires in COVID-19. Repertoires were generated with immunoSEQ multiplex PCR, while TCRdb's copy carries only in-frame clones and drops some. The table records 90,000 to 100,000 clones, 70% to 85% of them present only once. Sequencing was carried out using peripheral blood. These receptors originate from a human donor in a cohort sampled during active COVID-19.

The CDR3 reads CASRAGTNTGELFF. The CDR3 bases are TGTGCCAGCAGGGCGGGGACCAACACCGGGGAGCTGTTTTTT. This chain links TRBV7-8 with TRBJ2-2; D possibly corresponds to TRBD2 (6 bases). CDR1 and CDR2 (germline): SGHVS, FQNEAQ. The V and J ends lost 6 bases and 2 bases respectively, with 10 bases between them. This CDR3 has 14 residues.

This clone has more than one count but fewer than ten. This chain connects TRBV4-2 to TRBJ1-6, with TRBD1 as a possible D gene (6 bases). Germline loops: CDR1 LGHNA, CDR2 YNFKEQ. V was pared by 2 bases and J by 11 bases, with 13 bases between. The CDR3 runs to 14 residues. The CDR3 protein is CASSQSGGQPPLHF. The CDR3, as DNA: TGTGCCAGCAGCCAAAGCGGCGGACAGCCACCCCTCCACTTT.

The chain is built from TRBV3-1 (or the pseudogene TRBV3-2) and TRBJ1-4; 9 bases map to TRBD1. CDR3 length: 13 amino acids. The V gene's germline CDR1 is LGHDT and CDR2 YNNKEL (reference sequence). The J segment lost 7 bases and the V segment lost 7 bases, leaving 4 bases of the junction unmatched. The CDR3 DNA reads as TGTGCCAGCACCGGGACAGGGAGTGAAAAACTGTTTTTT. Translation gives CASTGTGSEKLFF.

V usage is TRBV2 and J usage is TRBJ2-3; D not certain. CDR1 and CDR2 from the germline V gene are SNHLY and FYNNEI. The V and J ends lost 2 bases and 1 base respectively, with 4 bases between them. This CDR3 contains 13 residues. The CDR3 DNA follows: TGTGCCAGCAGTGAACAGGGCACAGATACGCAGTATTTT. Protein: CASSEQGTDTQYF.

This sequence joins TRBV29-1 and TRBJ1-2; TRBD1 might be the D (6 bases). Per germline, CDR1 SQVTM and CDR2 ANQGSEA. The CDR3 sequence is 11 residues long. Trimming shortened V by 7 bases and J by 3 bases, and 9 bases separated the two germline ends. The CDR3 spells CSAGEDYGYTF. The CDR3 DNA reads TGCAGCGCAGGGGAGGACTATGGCTACACCTTC.

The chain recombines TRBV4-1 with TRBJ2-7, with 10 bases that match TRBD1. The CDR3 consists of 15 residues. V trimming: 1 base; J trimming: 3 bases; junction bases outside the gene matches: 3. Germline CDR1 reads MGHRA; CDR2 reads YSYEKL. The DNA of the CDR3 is TGCGCCAGCAGCCAAGGACAGGGGGCCAACTACGAGCAGTACTTC. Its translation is CASSQGQGANYEQYF.

The CDR3 sequence is CASSEVPGGIRGDGYTF. CDR3 bases: TGTGCCAGCAGTGAGGTCCCAGGGGGAATAAGAGGGGATGGCTACACCTTC. The V and J genes are TRBV6-4 and TRBJ1-2, with 7 bases that match TRBD1. CDR3 length: 17 amino acids. In germline, CDR1 is MRHNA, CDR2 SNTAGT. V was pared by 3 bases and J by 6 bases, with 16 bases of the junction left unmatched.

The CDR3 DNA is TGTGCCAGCAGCACGGGACAGGGGTCGAACACTGAAGCTTTCTTT. Translating gives CASSTGQGSNTEAFF. The chain uses TRBV11-3 and TRBJ1-1; TRBD1 agrees at 10 bases. Germline V lookup: CDR1 SGHNT, CDR2 YENEEA. The CDR3 has 15 residues. The trim removed 5 bases at V and 1 base at J, leaving 4 bases unmatched.

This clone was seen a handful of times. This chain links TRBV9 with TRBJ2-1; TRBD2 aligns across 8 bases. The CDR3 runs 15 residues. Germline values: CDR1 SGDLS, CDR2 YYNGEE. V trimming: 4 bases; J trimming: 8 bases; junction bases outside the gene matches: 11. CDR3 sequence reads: CASSITGGPQDEQFF. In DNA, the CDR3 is TGTGCCAGCAGCATAACGGGGGGGCCACAAGATGAGCAGTTCTTC.

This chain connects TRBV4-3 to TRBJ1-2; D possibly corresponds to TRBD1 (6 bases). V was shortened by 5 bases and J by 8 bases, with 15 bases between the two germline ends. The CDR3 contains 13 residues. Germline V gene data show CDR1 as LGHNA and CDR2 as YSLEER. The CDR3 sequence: CASSAAGRGGYTF. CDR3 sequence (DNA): TGCGCCAGCAGCGCGGCGGGCAGGGGAGGCTACACCTTC.

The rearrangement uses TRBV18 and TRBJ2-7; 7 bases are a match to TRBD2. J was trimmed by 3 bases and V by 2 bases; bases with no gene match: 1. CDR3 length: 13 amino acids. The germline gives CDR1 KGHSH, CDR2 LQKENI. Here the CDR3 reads CASSPSGGYEQYF. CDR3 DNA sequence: TGTGCCAGCTCACCATCGGGGGGCTACGAGCAGTACTTC.

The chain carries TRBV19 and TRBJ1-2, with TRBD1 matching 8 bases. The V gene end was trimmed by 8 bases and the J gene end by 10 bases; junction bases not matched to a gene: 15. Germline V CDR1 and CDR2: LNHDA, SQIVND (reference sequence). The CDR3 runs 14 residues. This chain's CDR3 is CASAPGGSDLVYTF. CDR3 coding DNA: TGTGCCAGTGCGCCAGGGGGCAGCGATTTAGTCTACACCTTC.

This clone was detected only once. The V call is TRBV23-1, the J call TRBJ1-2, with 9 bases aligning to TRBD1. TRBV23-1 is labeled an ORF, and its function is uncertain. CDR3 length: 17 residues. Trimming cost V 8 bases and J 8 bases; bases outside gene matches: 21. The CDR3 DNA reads TGCGCCAGCCTGCCGGGAGGACAGGGGACATCGCGGGACGGCTACACCTTC. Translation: CASLPGGQGTSRDGYTF.

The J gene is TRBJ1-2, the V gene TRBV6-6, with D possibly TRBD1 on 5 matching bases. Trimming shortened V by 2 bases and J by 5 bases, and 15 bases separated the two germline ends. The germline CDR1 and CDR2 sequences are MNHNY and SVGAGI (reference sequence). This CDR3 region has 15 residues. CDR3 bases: TGTGCCAGCAGTTACCCAAGACAGAGTGGATATGGCTACACCTTC. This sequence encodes CASSYPRQSGYGYTF.

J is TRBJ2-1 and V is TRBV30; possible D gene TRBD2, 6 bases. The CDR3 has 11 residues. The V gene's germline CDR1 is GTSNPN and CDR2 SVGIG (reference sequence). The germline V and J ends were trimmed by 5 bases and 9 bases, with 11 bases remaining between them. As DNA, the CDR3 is TGTGCCTGGGTCCTAGCGAGTGAGCAGTTCTTC. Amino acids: CAWVLASEQFF.

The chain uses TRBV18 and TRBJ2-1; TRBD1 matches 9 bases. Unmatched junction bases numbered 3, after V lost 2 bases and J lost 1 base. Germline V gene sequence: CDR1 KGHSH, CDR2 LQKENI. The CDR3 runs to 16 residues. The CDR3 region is CASSPLGTGSYNEQFF. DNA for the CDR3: TGTGCCAGCTCACCATTGGGGACAGGGTCCTACAATGAGCAGTTCTTC. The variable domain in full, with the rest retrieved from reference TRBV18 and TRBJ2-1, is NAGVMQNPRHLVRRRGQEARLRCSPMKGHSHVYWYRQLPEEGLKFMVYLQKENIIDESGMPKERFSAEFPKEGPSILRIQQVVRGDSAAYFCASSPLGTGSYNEQFFGPGTRLTVL.

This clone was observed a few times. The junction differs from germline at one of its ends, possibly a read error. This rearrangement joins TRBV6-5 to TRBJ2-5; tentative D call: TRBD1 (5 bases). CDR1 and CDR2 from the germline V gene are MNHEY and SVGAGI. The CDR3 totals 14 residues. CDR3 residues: CASELWTLQESQYF. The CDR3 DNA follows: TGTGCCAGCGAACTATGGACACTCCAAGAGAGCCAGTACTTC.

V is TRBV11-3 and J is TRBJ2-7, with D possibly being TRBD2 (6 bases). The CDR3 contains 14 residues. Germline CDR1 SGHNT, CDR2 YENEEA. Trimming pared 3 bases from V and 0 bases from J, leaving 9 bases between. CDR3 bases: TGTGCCAGCAGCTTCGGAGGGCGCTCCTACGAGCAGTACTTC. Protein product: CASSFGGRSYEQYF.

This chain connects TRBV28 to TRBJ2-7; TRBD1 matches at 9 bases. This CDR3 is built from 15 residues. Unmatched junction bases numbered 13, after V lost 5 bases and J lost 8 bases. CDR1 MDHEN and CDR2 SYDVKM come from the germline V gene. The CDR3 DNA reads TGTGCCAGCAGTCCCCACTCTGGGACAGGGACCCAGCAGTACTTC. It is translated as CASSPHSGTGTQQYF.

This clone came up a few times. This CDR3 is CASSSRGNHYEQYF. DNA for the CDR3: TGTGCCAGCAGCTCCCGGGGGAACCACTACGAGCAGTACTTC. The chain links TRBV11-2 to TRBJ2-7, with D possibly matching TRBD2 (6 bases). Germline assignment: CDR1 SGHAT and CDR2 FQNNGV. This CDR3 comprises 14 residues. The ends were cut back, 4 bases at V and 3 bases at J, with 13 bases in the middle. Full variable domain (rest looked up from reference TRBV11-2 and TRBJ2-7): EAGVAQSPRYKIIEKRQSVAFWCNPISGHATLYWYQQILGQGPKLLIQFQNNGVVDDSQLPKDRFSAERLKGVDSTLKIQPAKLEDSAVYLCASSSRGNHYEQYFGPGTRLTVT.

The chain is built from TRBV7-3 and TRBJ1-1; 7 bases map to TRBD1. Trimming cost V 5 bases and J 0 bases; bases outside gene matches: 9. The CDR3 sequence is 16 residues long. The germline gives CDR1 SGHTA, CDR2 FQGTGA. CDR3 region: CASSPLRGIMNTEAFF. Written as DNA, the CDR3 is TGTGCCAGCAGCCCCCTCAGGGGGATCATGAACACTGAAGCTTTCTTT.